The clone carrying this T cell receptor (beta chain) was counted between two and nine times. Unmatched junction bases numbered 10, after V lost 0 bases and J lost 4 bases. This CDR3 is 17 amino acids long. Germline loops: CDR1 SGHRS, CDR2 YFSETQ. TCRdb fed the 5' RACE reads into MiXCR, producing one record per CDR3 protein. The sample carries under 300,000 distinct CDR3 sequences, roughly 13% recorded once. The source of the sample is a study of T cells after yellow fever vaccination. This clonotype was sampled from a man younger than 40 who received the YFV17D yellow fever vaccine. This chain joins TRBV5-1 and TRBJ2-1; 7 bases are a match to TRBD2. Sequencing used CD4+ T cells sorted from PBMCs, obtained 45 days after the yellow fever booster vaccination. The CDR3 DNA is TGCGCCAGCAGCTTGGACGGGAGGCCCCCCTTTTACAATGAGCAGTTCTTC. This sequence encodes CASSLDGRPPFYNEQFF. The full variable domain, in which reference TRBV5-1 and TRBJ2-1 provide the parts outside the CDR3, is KAGVTQTPRYLIKTRGQQVTLSCSPISGHRSVSWYQQTPGQGLQFLFEYFSETQRNKGNFPGRFSGRQFSNSRSEMNVSTLELGDSALYLCASSLDGRPPFYNEQFFGPGTRLTVL.